These 4 T cell receptor beta chains came from one sample sequenced in a study of monozygotic twins with inflammatory bowel disease. TCRdb processed the 5' RACE reads again and assigns one entry to each CDR3 protein, with no DNA. Listed are about 200,000 distinct CDR3 sequences; roughly 8% falls within the top ten. The specimen was blood. All receptors derive from a human donor with ulcerative colitis or Crohn's disease, or a healthy co-twin of an affected twin (not recorded which).

The gene calls are TRBV27 and TRBJ2-2; without DNA, the TCRdb call of TRBD2 cannot be checked. The CDR3 is 18 residues long. Germline values: CDR1 MNHEY, CDR2 SMNVEV (reference sequence). Here the CDR3 reads CASSFSGLAGGWTGELFF.

This chain uses TRBV7-8 with TRBJ2-7; the TCRdb call, TRBD1, lacks DNA for checking. From germline, CDR1 is SGHVS and CDR2 FQNEAQ. The CDR3 covers 15 residues. The CDR3 sequence: CASSLARGDPYEQYF.

The chain employs TRBV7-2 and TRBJ2-5; TCRdb lists TRBD2, though no DNA is available to test this call. The CDR3 spans 15 residues. The germline gives CDR1 SGHTA, CDR2 FQGNSA. CDR3 sequence reads: CASSRTSGSSETQYF.

The CDR3 sequence is CASSVTGQPQHF. The chain is built from TRBV19 and TRBJ1-5. The germline V gene has CDR1 LNHDA and CDR2 SQIVND (reference sequence). The CDR3 sequence is 12 residues long.